Following are 17 T cell receptor beta chains from one sample sequenced in a study of CD8 T cells in ankylosing spondylitis. MiXCR was run by TCRdb on the 5' RACE reads, yielding one entry per CDR3 protein. The table has roughly 39,000 distinct CDR3 sequences, roughly 2.5% seen once. Material: blood, either unsorted or a sorted T cell fraction (not recorded which). The receptors were sampled from a male donor with ankylosing spondylitis or in good health (not recorded which).

This clonotype was detected ten times or more. V is TRBV9 and J is TRBJ2-1; a possible D gene is TRBD1 (5 bases). Germline loops: CDR1 SGDLS, CDR2 YYNGEE. The CDR3 is 13 amino acids. The V end was cut by 0 bases, the J end by 8 bases, with 9 bases between. The CDR3 protein is CASSVGGRDEQFF. The CDR3 region has the DNA TGTGCCAGCAGCGTAGGGGGCCGGGATGAGCAGTTCTTC.

This chain connects TRBV9 to TRBJ1-6; D is unresolved. The CDR3 is 13 residues long. Germline V CDR1 and CDR2: SGDLS, YYNGEE. Trimming took off 4 bases at V and 5 bases at J, with 7 bases between the two ends. CDR3 protein: CASSLGHNSPLHF. CDR3 bases: TGTGCCAGCAGCTTAGGACATAATTCACCCCTCCACTTT.

This clonotype was observed many times. The gene calls are TRBV9 and TRBJ1-1; D remains unclear. Germline lookup yields CDR1 SGDLS and CDR2 YYNGEE. The CDR3 runs 12 residues. Trimming pared 2 bases from V and 4 bases from J, leaving 6 bases between. The CDR3 here is CASSVEGTEAFF. For the CDR3, the DNA is TGTGCCAGCAGCGTGGAGGGCACTGAAGCTTTCTTT. Looking up the rest from reference TRBV9 and TRBJ1-1 gives the full variable domain: DSGVTQTPKHLITATGQRVTLRCSPRSGDLSVYWYQQSLDQGLQFLIQYYNGEERAKGNILERFSAQQFPDLHSELNLSSLELGDSALYFCASSVEGTEAFFGQGTRLTVV.

Many counts were recorded for this clonotype. This sequence joins TRBV9 and TRBJ2-2; perhaps TRBD1 as D (6 bases). This CDR3 has 14 amino acids. Trimming stripped 3 bases from V and 6 bases from J, with 12 bases between. Germline values: CDR1 SGDLS, CDR2 YYNGEE. In nucleotides, the CDR3 is TGTGCCAGCAGCGGTAGGGGGACCGCCGGGGAGCTGTTTTTT. Amino acids: CASSGRGTAGELFF.

This clonotype was detected ten times or more. One end of the junction is discordant with germline, which a read error may explain. The chain uses TRBV9 and TRBJ2-1; the D call may be TRBD1 or TRBD2 (5 bases each). The germline V gene has CDR1 SGDLS and CDR2 YYNGEE. The length of the CDR3 is 11 residues. The CDR3: CASSAPGRPTF. CDR3 coding DNA: TGTGCCAGCAGCGCGCCGGGACGCCCGACCTTC.

There are many counts of this clonotype. The V and J genes are TRBV6-2 or TRBV6-3 and TRBJ2-1; 14 bases line up with TRBD2. V lost 9 bases, J lost 6 bases, and 1 base stayed unmatched. This CDR3 region has 13 residues. CDR1 and CDR2 (germline): MNHEY, SVGEGT. The CDR3 nucleotides are TGTGCCAGGGGGACTAGCGGGAGCAATGAGCAGTTCTTC. Its protein is CARGTSGSNEQFF.

In this sample, this clonotype turned up many times. The chain uses TRBV9 and TRBJ2-1; TRBD1 agrees at 7 bases. The CDR3 totals 15 residues. Trimming at V came to 3 bases and at J to 1 base, leaving 4 bases not matched to a gene. Germline V gives CDR1 SGDLS, CDR2 YYNGEE. In DNA, the CDR3 is TGTGCCAGCAGCGGCTGGGACAGTTCCTACAATGAGCAGTTCTTC. Residues: CASSGWDSSYNEQFF.

This clonotype was recorded many times. The J gene is TRBJ2-1, the V gene TRBV9, with D perhaps given as TRBD1 or TRBD2 (5 bases each). Trimming left V 0 bases short and J 4 bases short, with 11 bases between. Germline V CDR1 and CDR2: SGDLS, YYNGEE. This CDR3 spans 15 amino acids. The CDR3 sequence is CASSVAGTLYNEQFF. In nucleotides, the CDR3 is TGTGCCAGCAGCGTAGCCGGGACGTTGTACAATGAGCAGTTCTTC.

The sample holds many counts of this clonotype. This chain joins TRBV9 and TRBJ2-7; the match to TRBD2 covers 9 bases. Germline values: CDR1 SGDLS, CDR2 YYNGEE. The ends lost 0 bases at V and 0 bases at J; junction bases unmatched: 4. The CDR3 spans 16 residues. This CDR3 reads CASSVGAGGSSYEQYF. CDR3 in DNA: TGTGCCAGCAGCGTAGGGGCGGGAGGGAGCTCCTACGAGCAGTACTTC.

This clonotype was seen repeatedly, ten times or more. This chain uses TRBV9 with TRBJ2-5; 10 bases are a match to TRBD2. Trimming cost V 0 bases and J 5 bases; bases outside gene matches: 4. Germline-derived CDR1 and CDR2 are SGDLS and YYNGEE. This CDR3 is built from 15 residues. The CDR3 is CASSVASGRTETQYF. For the CDR3, the DNA is TGTGCCAGCAGCGTAGCTAGCGGGAGAACGGAGACCCAGTACTTC.

J is TRBJ2-7 and V is TRBV9; possibly TRBD1 or TRBD2 for D (5 bases each). Trimming pared 3 bases from V and 7 bases from J, leaving 17 bases between. Germline CDR1 is SGDLS and CDR2 is YYNGEE. This CDR3 contains 14 residues. CDR3 nucleotide sequence: TGTGCCAGCAGCGCACAAGGGACCCCATGGGAGCAGTACTTC. Translated: CASSAQGTPWEQYF.

This clonotype has a count of ten or more. This chain connects TRBV9 to TRBJ2-2; 9 bases match TRBD1. Germline V gene sequence: CDR1 SGDLS, CDR2 YYNGEE. V dropped 5 bases and J dropped 5; count of bases not matched to a gene: 4. The CDR3 loop spans 14 amino acids. CDR3 region: CASRGDRVTGELFF. DNA for the CDR3: TGTGCCAGCAGAGGGGACAGGGTAACCGGGGAGCTGTTTTTT.

This clonotype was detected many times. The V gene is TRBV9, the J gene TRBJ2-3; 8 bases are shared with TRBD2. The J segment lost 4 bases and the V segment lost 4 bases, leaving 8 bases of the junction unmatched. The CDR3 is made up of 15 amino acids. CDR1 and CDR2 from the germline V gene are SGDLS and YYNGEE. The CDR3 DNA is TGTGCCAGCAGCACAAGTACGGGACTAGCAGATACGCAGTATTTT. It is translated as CASSTSTGLADTQYF.

This clonotype was counted at least ten times. This rearrangement joins TRBV9 to TRBJ2-7; maybe TRBD2 (6 bases). This CDR3 has 12 amino acids. Germline V gene data show CDR1 as SGDLS and CDR2 as YYNGEE. V was pared by 4 bases and J by 5 bases, with 10 bases between. CDR3 region: CASSPAGHEQYF. The CDR3 DNA reads as TGTGCCAGCAGCCCCGCGGGGCACGAGCAGTACTTC.

This clonotype was detected ten times or more. CDR3 residues: CASSVGTSGLNEQFF. The CDR3 coding sequence is TGTGCCAGCAGCGTAGGGACTAGCGGGTTAAATGAGCAGTTCTTC. This chain connects TRBV9 to TRBJ2-1, with 11 bases fitting TRBD2. This CDR3 contains 15 residues. With 0 bases clipped from V and 7 bases from J, the junction kept 3 bases outside the gene matches. In germline, CDR1 is SGDLS, CDR2 YYNGEE. Full variable domain (outside the CDR3, taken from reference TRBV9 and TRBJ2-1): DSGVTQTPKHLITATGQRVTLRCSPRSGDLSVYWYQQSLDQGLQFLIQYYNGEERAKGNILERFSAQQFPDLHSELNLSSLELGDSALYFCASSVGTSGLNEQFFGPGTRLTVL.

This clonotype was picked up many times. The chain links TRBV9 to TRBJ2-7; a weak D match, TRBD1 (6 bases). The CDR3 runs 13 residues. V gave up 3 bases and J gave up 5 bases, with 12 bases separating them. From germline, CDR1 is SGDLS and CDR2 YYNGEE. In DNA, the CDR3 is TGTGCCAGCAGCGGCACAGGGCAAGACGAGCAGTACTTC. As protein: CASSGTGQDEQYF.

The chain uses TRBV9 and TRBJ2-5; possibly TRBD2 for D (6 bases). Trimming stripped 4 bases from V and 3 bases from J, with 13 bases between. Germline V gene sequence: CDR1 SGDLS, CDR2 YYNGEE. The CDR3 is 14 residues long. The CDR3 reads CASSLALGEETQYF. The CDR3 nucleotides read TGTGCCAGCAGCCTAGCGTTGGGGGAAGAGACCCAGTACTTC. Supplemented by reference TRBV9 and TRBJ2-5, the full variable domain reads DSGVTQTPKHLITATGQRVTLRCSPRSGDLSVYWYQQSLDQGLQFLIQYYNGEERAKGNILERFSAQQFPDLHSELNLSSLELGDSALYFCASSLALGEETQYFGPGTRLLVL.